This is a list of T cell receptor beta chains from one sample in a study of blood T cell repertoires in COVID-19. Sequencing used immunoSEQ multiplex PCR; TCRdb keeps in-frame clones, though not all of them. This sample has approximately 74,000 clones, with 84% found just once. Sequencing was performed on peripheral blood. These receptors all come from a man between 65 and 80 years old with acute or convalescent COVID-19. The CDR3 runs from the conserved cysteine through the conserved F or W. A D gene is named only where the DNA matches it firmly. Rows may omit the clone size; those that give it use once, few, many or a size class.

J gene: TRBJ2-1; D gene: TRBD2; clone size: .; V gene: TRBV14; CDR3 protein: CASTLGLTNNEQFF; CDR3 DNA: TGTGCCAGCACCCTGGGACTAACTAACAATGAGCAGTTCTTC
J gene: TRBJ1-1; D gene: TRBD1; clone size: .; V gene: TRBV19; CDR3 protein: CASSRTGNTEAFF; CDR3 DNA: TGTGCCAGTAGTCGGACAGGGAACACTGAAGCTTTCTTT
J gene: TRBJ2-2; D gene: TRBD2; clone size: .; V gene: TRBV7-7; CDR3 protein: CASSPTGRGGRGELFF; CDR3 DNA: TGTGCTAGCAGCCCGACCGGGCGGGGGGGCCGCGGGGAGCTGTTTTTT
J gene: TRBJ2-3; D gene: TRBD1; clone size: .; V gene: TRBV6-5; CDR3 protein: CASSSRTGRTDTQYF; CDR3 DNA: TGTGCCAGCAGTTCCCGGACAGGGAGGACAGATACGCAGTATTTT
J gene: TRBJ2-3; D gene: .; clone size: .; V gene: TRBV29-1; CDR3 protein: CSGDGGTDTQYF; CDR3 DNA: TGCAGCGGAGACGGGGGCACAGATACGCAGTATTTT
J gene: TRBJ1-1; D gene: .; clone size: .; V gene: TRBV3-1/TRBV3-2; CDR3 protein: CASSQGGLTEAFF; CDR3 DNA: TGTGCCAGCAGCCAAGGGGGGCTGACTGAAGCTTTCTTT
J gene: TRBJ2-3; D gene: .; clone size: .; V gene: TRBV5-6; CDR3 protein: CASSPQRLQMQYF; CDR3 DNA: TGTGCCAGCAGCCCGCAAAGACTTCAAATGCAGTATTTT
J gene: TRBJ2-2; D gene: .; clone size: .; V gene: TRBV12-5; CDR3 protein: CASGSEPEITGELFF; CDR3 DNA: TGTGCTAGTGGTTCGGAGCCGGAAATCACCGGGGAGCTGTTTTTT
J gene: TRBJ2-2; D gene: TRBD1; clone size: .; V gene: TRBV24-1; CDR3 protein: CATSDHDSRTGLNTGELFF; CDR3 DNA: TGTGCCACCAGTGACCACGATTCGCGGACAGGGCTGAACACCGGGGAGCTGTTTTTT
J gene: TRBJ1-2; D gene: .; clone size: .; V gene: TRBV5-1; CDR3 protein: CASSDSEAAYGYTF; CDR3 DNA: TGCGCCAGCAGCGATAGCGAAGCCGCGTATGGCTACACCTTC
J gene: TRBJ2-7; D gene: .; clone size: .; V gene: TRBV7-9; CDR3 protein: CASSPRASSEQYF; CDR3 DNA: TGTGCCAGCAGCCCGCGGGCCTCATCGGAGCAGTACTTC
J gene: TRBJ1-3; D gene: .; clone size: .; V gene: TRBV11-2; CDR3 protein: CASSTSAGGTGNTIYF; CDR3 DNA: TGTGCCAGCAGCACGTCAGCGGGGGGAACTGGAAACACCATATATTTT
J gene: TRBJ2-3; D gene: .; clone size: once; V gene: TRBV5-1; CDR3 protein: CASSRTGISTDTQYF; CDR3 DNA: TGCGCCAGCAGCCGCACCGGGATTAGCACAGATACGCAGTATTTT
J gene: TRBJ2-3; D gene: TRBD1; clone size: .; V gene: TRBV9; CDR3 protein: CASSPRGQGARADTQYF; CDR3 DNA: TGTGCCAGCAGCCCTAGGGGACAGGGGGCTAGAGCAGATACGCAGTATTTT
J gene: TRBJ1-2; D gene: TRBD1; clone size: .; V gene: TRBV5-4; CDR3 protein: CASSLSAGQGSGYTF; CDR3 DNA: TGTGCCAGCAGCTTGTCCGCGGGACAGGGTTCCGGCTACACCTTC
J gene: TRBJ2-1; D gene: TRBD2; clone size: once; V gene: TRBV7-9; CDR3 protein: CASSSGTSGRYNEQFF; CDR3 DNA: TGTGCCAGCAGCAGCGGGACTAGCGGGAGATACAATGAGCAGTTCTTC
J gene: TRBJ1-3; D gene: .; clone size: .; V gene: TRBV3-1/TRBV3-2; CDR3 protein: CASSLTLSSGNTIYF; CDR3 DNA: TGTGCCAGCAGCCTTACACTAAGCTCTGGAAACACCATATATTTT
J gene: TRBJ2-3; D gene: TRBD2; clone size: .; V gene: TRBV28; CDR3 protein: CASSPHAGEDTQYF; CDR3 DNA: TGTGCCAGCAGTCCCCATGCGGGAGAGGATACGCAGTATTTT
J gene: TRBJ2-7; D gene: TRBD1; clone size: few; V gene: TRBV3-1/TRBV3-2; CDR3 protein: CASRGTGASYEQYF; CDR3 DNA: TGTGCCAGCAGAGGGACAGGGGCGTCCTACGAGCAGTACTTC
J gene: TRBJ1-2; D gene: .; clone size: .; V gene: TRBV3-1/TRBV3-2; CDR3 protein: CASSQERGAYGYTF; CDR3 DNA: TGTGCCAGCAGCCAAGAACGGGGGGCCTATGGCTACACCTTC